The 10 T cell receptor beta chains in this list originate from one sample, sequenced in a study of OX40 agonist ivuxolimab in advanced cancers. Sequencing was performed with immunoSEQ multiplex PCR; in TCRdb, only in-frame clones are kept and a portion is missing. The sample gives around 29,000 clones, more than 85% of which show up once; about 9.4% is in the top ten. The input for sequencing was CD4+ or CD8+ T cells sorted from blood, taken in a trial of the OX40 agonist ivuxolimab. These receptor sequences come from an adult with an advanced solid tumor such as melanoma, head and neck, liver or kidney cancer.

This chain joins TRBV19 and TRBJ2-1, with D tentatively TRBD2 (6 bases). This CDR3 comprises 14 residues. V was trimmed by 3 bases and J by 5 bases, leaving 11 bases between them. The germline V gene has CDR1 LNHDA and CDR2 SQIVND (reference sequence). The CDR3 is CASSIFGSHNEQFF. The CDR3 nucleotides read TGTGCCAGTAGTATCTTCGGGAGCCACAATGAGCAGTTCTTC.

The V call is TRBV10-1, the J call TRBJ2-4; possibly TRBD2 for D (6 bases). Trimming left V 1 base short and J 1 base short, with 23 bases between. Germline CDR1 reads WNHNN; CDR2 reads SYGVQD (reference sequence). This CDR3 is built from 20 residues. CDR3 sequence reads: CASSEYTLMLARMAKNIQYF. The CDR3 DNA reads TGCGCCAGCAGTGAGTATACCCTCATGCTAGCGAGGATGGCCAAAAACATTCAGTACTTC.

This chain links TRBV7-9 with TRBJ2-7; 7 bases fit TRBD1. The ends lost 4 bases at V and 4 bases at J; junction bases unmatched: 10. The CDR3 loop spans 15 amino acids. Germline-derived CDR1 and CDR2 are SEHNR and FQNEAQ (reference sequence). As DNA, the CDR3 is TGTGCCAGCAGCTCCCTAACGACAGGGTCGTACGAGCAGTACTTC. It translates to CASSSLTTGSYEQYF. The full variable domain, rest sourced from reference TRBV7-9 and TRBJ2-7, is DTGVSQNPRHKITKRGQNVTFRCDPISEHNRLYWYRQTLGQGPEFLTYFQNEAQLEKSRLLSDRFSAERPKGSFSTLEIQRTEQGDSAMYLCASSSLTTGSYEQYFGPGTRLTVT.

The rearrangement joins TRBV4-3 to TRBJ1-4; D gene unclear. Germline V gene sequence: CDR1 LGHNA, CDR2 YSLEER. The CDR3 has 19 residues. V was trimmed by 1 base and J by 5 bases, leaving 23 bases between them. As DNA, the CDR3 is TGCGCCAGCAGCCAAGTTTGGAAAGCGATCGGGGTTGAGAATGAAAAACTGTTTTTT. This gives the protein CASSQVWKAIGVENEKLFF.

This chain connects TRBV7-6 to TRBJ1-2; 7 bases fit TRBD1. Trimming at V came to 5 bases and at J to 4 bases, leaving 7 bases not matched to a gene. The germline V gene encodes CDR1 SGHVS and CDR2 FNYEAQ. This CDR3 comprises 14 residues. CDR3: CASSQGQLGYGYTF. In DNA form, the CDR3 reads TGTGCCAGCAGCCAGGGACAGCTTGGCTATGGCTACACCTTC.

This clone was detected only once. The V and J genes are TRBV27 and TRBJ2-2, with unresolved D. Per germline, CDR1 MNHEY and CDR2 SMNVEV (reference sequence). Trimming removed 3 bases from V and 4 bases from J, with 9 bases in between. The CDR3 spans 14 residues. The CDR3 sequence is CASSFSGFTGELFF. In DNA form, the CDR3 reads TGTGCCAGCAGTTTTTCTGGTTTCACCGGGGAGCTGTTTTTT.

The V call is TRBV9, the J call TRBJ2-6; D gene unclear. The CDR3 is 15 residues long. The V gene lost 3 bases and the J gene lost 0 bases, with 7 bases spanning the gap. Germline lookup yields CDR1 SGDLS and CDR2 YYNGEE. The chain's CDR3 is CASSAWGSGANVLTF. CDR3 DNA: TGTGCCAGCAGCGCGTGGGGCTCTGGGGCCAACGTCCTGACTTTC.

This chain links TRBV7-9 with TRBJ1-5, with 9 bases aligning to TRBD1. V shed 5 bases, J shed 4 bases, and the junction held 12 bases outside the gene matches. Germline V CDR1 and CDR2: SEHNR, FQNEAQ (reference sequence). CDR3 length equals 17 residues. The CDR3 sequence: CASSPLGGTGRNQPQHF. CDR3 nucleotide sequence: TGTGCCAGCAGCCCACTCGGAGGGACAGGGAGAAATCAGCCCCAGCATTTT.

The chain carries TRBV7-9 and TRBJ2-5, with TRBD1 as a possible D gene (6 bases). CDR1 SEHNR and CDR2 FQNEAQ come from the germline V gene (reference sequence). The CDR3 is 14 amino acids. The ends were cut back, 5 bases at V and 3 bases at J, with 13 bases in the middle. The CDR3 protein is CASSRPTGEETQYF. The CDR3 DNA follows: TGTGCCAGCAGCCGACCGACAGGAGAAGAGACCCAGTACTTC.

V usage is TRBV14 and J usage is TRBJ2-3; D is ambiguous. V was pared by 4 bases and J by 1 base, with 9 bases between. CDR1 and CDR2 (germline): SGHDN, FVKESK. The CDR3 loop spans 14 amino acids. CDR3 nucleotides: TGTGCCAGCAGCCTCGGATGGGGCACAGATACGCAGTATTTT. Amino acid sequence: CASSLGWGTDTQYF.